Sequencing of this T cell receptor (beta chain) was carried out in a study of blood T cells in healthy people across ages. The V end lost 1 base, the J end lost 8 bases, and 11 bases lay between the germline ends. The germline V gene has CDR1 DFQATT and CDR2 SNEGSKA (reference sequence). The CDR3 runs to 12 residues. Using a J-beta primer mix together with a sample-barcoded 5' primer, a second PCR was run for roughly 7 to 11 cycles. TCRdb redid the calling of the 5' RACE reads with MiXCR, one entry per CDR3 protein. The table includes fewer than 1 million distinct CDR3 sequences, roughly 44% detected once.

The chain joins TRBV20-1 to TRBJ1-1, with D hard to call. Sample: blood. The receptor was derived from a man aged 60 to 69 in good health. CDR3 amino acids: CSARVPEREAFF. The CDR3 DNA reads TGCAGTGCTAGAGTCCCGGAAAGGGAAGCTTTCTTT.